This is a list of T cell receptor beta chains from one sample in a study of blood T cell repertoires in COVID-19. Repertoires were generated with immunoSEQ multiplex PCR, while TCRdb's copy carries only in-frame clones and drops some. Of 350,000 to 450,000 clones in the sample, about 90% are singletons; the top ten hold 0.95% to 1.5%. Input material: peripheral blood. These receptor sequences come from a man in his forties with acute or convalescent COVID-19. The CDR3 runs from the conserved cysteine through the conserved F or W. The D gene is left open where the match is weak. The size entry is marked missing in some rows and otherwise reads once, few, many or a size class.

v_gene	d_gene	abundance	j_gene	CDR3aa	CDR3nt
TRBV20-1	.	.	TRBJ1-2	CSAAVRGYTF	TGCAGTGCTGCGGTACGAGGCTACACCTTC
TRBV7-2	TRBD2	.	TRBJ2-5	CASSRGGLQETQYF	TGTGCCAGCAGCCGCGGGGGGCTTCAAGAGACCCAGTACTTC
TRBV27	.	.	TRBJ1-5	CASSLSYTGLHQPQHF	TGTGCCAGCAGTTTATCGTATACAGGTTTGCATCAGCCCCAGCATTTT
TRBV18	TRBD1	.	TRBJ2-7	CASSPGTGFSYEQYF	TGTGCCAGCTCACCAGGGACAGGGTTCTCCTACGAGCAGTACTTC
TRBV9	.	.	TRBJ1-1	CASSVGVQGEAFF	TGTGCCAGCAGCGTAGGGGTTCAGGGGGAAGCTTTCTTT
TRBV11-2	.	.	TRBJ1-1	CASRPKPKGDYEAFF	TGTGCCAGCAGACCGAAACCCAAGGGGGACTATGAAGCTTTCTTT
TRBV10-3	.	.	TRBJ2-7	CAIRAGLSYEQYF	TGTGCCATCAGGGCGGGGCTCTCCTACGAGCAGTACTTC
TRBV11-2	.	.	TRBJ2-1	CASSSSVGISDEQFF	TGTGCCAGCAGCTCTAGCGTCGGGATTAGCGATGAGCAGTTCTTC
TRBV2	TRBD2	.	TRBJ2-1	CASRTSGEDNEQFF	TGTGCCAGCAGGACTAGCGGGGAGGACAATGAGCAGTTCTTC
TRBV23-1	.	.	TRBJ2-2	CASSQPTESYGNTGELFF	TGCGCCAGCAGTCAACCCACAGAATCATACGGGAACACCGGGGAGCTGTTTTTT
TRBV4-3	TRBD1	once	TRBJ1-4	CASSQDVTGGREKLFF	TGCGCCAGCAGCCAAGATGTTACAGGGGGCAGGGAAAAACTGTTTTTT
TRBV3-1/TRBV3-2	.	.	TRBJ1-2	CASARWVSDGYTF	TGTGCCAGCGCACGGTGGGTTAGCGATGGCTACACCTTC
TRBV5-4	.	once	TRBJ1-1	CASRNGPRSEAFF	TGTGCCAGCAGAAACGGTCCAAGAAGTGAAGCTTTCTTT
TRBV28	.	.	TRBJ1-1	CASSLWRATFF	TGTGCCAGCAGTTTATGGCGGGCCACTTTCTTT
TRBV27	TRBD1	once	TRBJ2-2	CASSSTGTGGLNTGELFF	TGTGCCAGCAGTTCGACCGGGACAGGGGGCTTGAACACCGGGGAGCTGTTTTTT
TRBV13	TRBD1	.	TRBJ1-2	CASSVRTGTRQDYGYTF	TGTGCCAGCAGCGTACGGACAGGTACCCGGCAGGACTATGGCTACACCTTC
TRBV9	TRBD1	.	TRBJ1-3	CASSEGQFSSGNTIYF	TGTGCCAGCAGCGAGGGACAGTTTTCCTCTGGAAACACCATATATTTT
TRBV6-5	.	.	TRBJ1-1	CASSLRGFLGTEAFF	TGTGCCAGCAGTCTCAGGGGTTTCCTTGGCACTGAAGCTTTCTTT
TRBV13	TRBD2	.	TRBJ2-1	CASSLGTGTMGQFF	TGTGCCAGCAGCCTGGGAACCGGGACTATGGGGCAGTTCTTC
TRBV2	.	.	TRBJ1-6	CASSERQSSYNSPLHF	TGTGCCAGCAGTGAACGACAGAGCTCCTATAATTCACCCCTCCACTTT
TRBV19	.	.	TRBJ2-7	CASSMGGEHHEQYF	TGTGCCAGTAGTATGGGGGGTGAACACCACGAGCAGTACTTC
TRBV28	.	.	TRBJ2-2	CASSFPDTNTGELFF	TGTGCCAGCAGTTTCCCGGACACGAACACCGGGGAGCTGTTTTTT
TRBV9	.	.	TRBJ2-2	CASSQGTGELFF	TGTGCCAGCAGTCAGGGGACCGGGGAGCTGTTTTTT
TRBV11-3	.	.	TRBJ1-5	CASSPRGGLDQPQHF	TGTGCCAGCAGCCCGCGGGGGGGGCTGGATCAGCCCCAGCATTTT
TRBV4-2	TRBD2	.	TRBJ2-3	CASSQEDRGADTQYF	TGTGCCAGCAGCCAAGAGGATCGGGGGGCAGATACGCAGTATTTT